This TCR beta chain was identified during a study of PD-L1 blockade in urothelial cancer. For the study at large: Patients started atezolizumab in about 2014, 1,200 mg intravenously every 3 weeks. The number of prior chemotherapy regimens per patient was 0 to 3. Most patients, about 85% of the 29, were males with bladder-origin cancer. Overall study results and limits: Those with durable benefit had larger increases in tumor-associated blood clones at 3 weeks.

With respect to this clone: Its specificity is not known.

Assay: immunoSEQ multiplex PCR; the TCRdb copy retains only in-frame clones and omits some. The table lists 45,000 or so clones, roughly 78% of them singletons. The sample in question was PBMCs, obtained around atezolizumab (anti-PD-L1) treatment. This clonotype originated in a man aged 65 to 79 with urothelial cancer.

The CDR3 nucleotides read TGTGCCAGTAGTGACCAGGGGAATAGGCAGCCCCAGCATTTT. As protein: CASSDQGNRQPQHF. This sequence joins TRBV19 and TRBJ1-5, with a possible D match to TRBD1 (6 bases). Germline lookup yields CDR1 LNHDA and CDR2 SQIVND (reference sequence). This CDR3 is 14 amino acids long. Trimming took 5 bases from V and 7 from J, leaving 15 bases between them. Combining the CDR3 with reference TRBV19 and TRBJ1-5 gives the whole variable domain DGGITQSPKYLFRKEGQNVTLSCEQNLNHDAMYWYRQDPGQGLRLIYYSQIVNDFQKGDIAEGYSVSREKKESFPLTVTSAQKNPTAFYLCASSDQGNRQPQHFGDGTRLSIL.